One sample yielded the 16 T cell receptor beta chains listed below, sequenced in a study of shared clonotypes between healthy human individuals (dated by TCRdb to about 2020). To prepare the library, the immunoSEQ multiplex PCR assay was applied. What TCRdb holds here is the immuneACCESS table cut down to in-frame rearrangements. Part of the clones is not present; checked against another copy, under half of the missing clones reflect an unresolved V gene, and the others are unexplained. Counted in this sample were about 2 million clones; about 94% of them appeared once. The ten most abundant clones make up roughly 1% of the sample. CD8 naive samples were obtained by positive selection for CCR7 among CD45RO-negative cells, yielding a CD45RA+CCR7+ population from which TemRA cells were excluded. The sample comprised naive CD8+ T cells sorted from blood. Reading the label with the study, this specimen's cell subset or site is: CD45RA+CCR7+. The receptors were gathered from a man aged 18 to 35 in good health.

The gene calls are TRBV4-1 and TRBJ1-4; TRBD1 matches at 8 bases. Germline V gene data show CDR1 as MGHRA and CDR2 as YSYEKL. With 2 bases clipped from V and 5 bases from J, the junction kept 4 bases outside the gene matches. This CDR3 has 15 residues. The CDR3 region has the DNA TGCGCCAGCAGCCAATTGGACAGGGAAAATGAAAAACTGTTTTTT. Amino acids: CASSQLDRENEKLFF.

The chain joins TRBV2 to TRBJ2-7; 10 bases are a match to TRBD1. J gave up 5 bases and V 6 bases, and 7 bases lay outside the gene matches. The germline CDR1 and CDR2 sequences are SNHLY and FYNNEI. The CDR3 is made up of 14 amino acids. Here the CDR3 DNA reads TGTGCCAGCAGCCCCAGGGACAGGGGCCACGAGCAGTACTTC. Translation: CASSPRDRGHEQYF.

The rearrangement uses TRBV11-2 and TRBJ1-1; 7 nucleotides align to TRBD1. V lost 1 base and J lost 4; bases outside the gene matches: 9. Looked up from germline, CDR1 is SGHAT and CDR2 is FQNNGV. This CDR3 has 16 amino acids. This CDR3 is CASSLAGQEGSTEAFF. For the CDR3, the DNA is TGTGCCAGCAGCTTAGCCGGACAGGAAGGGAGCACTGAAGCTTTCTTT. Filled out from reference TRBV11-2 and TRBJ1-1, the complete variable domain reads EAGVAQSPRYKIIEKRQSVAFWCNPISGHATLYWYQQILGQGPKLLIQFQNNGVVDDSQLPKDRFSAERLKGVDSTLKIQPAKLEDSAVYLCASSLAGQEGSTEAFFGQGTRLTVV.

The chain has TRBV7-9 and TRBJ2-5; 8 nucleotides match TRBD1. This CDR3 is built from 17 residues. The V segment lost 1 base and the J segment 2 bases; nucleotides outside the gene matches: 9. The germline V gene encodes CDR1 SEHNR and CDR2 FQNEAQ (reference sequence). This CDR3 is CASSLEPGQGIQETQYF. Here the CDR3 DNA reads TGTGCCAGCAGCTTAGAGCCCGGACAGGGAATACAAGAGACCCAGTACTTC.

This chain joins TRBV6-5 and TRBJ2-3; unclear D gene. The CDR3 runs 13 residues. V shed 2 bases and J shed 6 bases, with 9 bases lying between them. Germline CDR1 and CDR2: MNHEY and SVGAGI. DNA for the CDR3: TGTGCCAGCAGTTACGCCGTAGGGGATACGCAGTATTTT. Amino acid sequence: CASSYAVGDTQYF.

The chain recombines TRBV13 with TRBJ2-5; possibly TRBD2 for D (6 bases). CDR1 and CDR2 from the germline V gene are PRHDT and FYEKMQ (reference sequence). V lost 5 bases and J lost 1, with 11 bases in between. The CDR3 runs 14 residues. As DNA, the CDR3 is TGTGCCAGCAGCGCACGGGGGACCCAAGAGACCCAGTACTTC. Encoded protein: CASSARGTQETQYF.

V is TRBV11-2 and J is TRBJ2-2; tentatively, D is TRBD2 (6 bases). CDR1 is SGHAT and CDR2 is FQNNGV in the germline V gene. CDR3 length: 17 amino acids. The ends were cut back, 1 base at V and 3 bases at J, with 15 bases in the middle. The CDR3 DNA reads as TGTGCCAGCAGCTTAGGAAGCCCGGGAGTTTACACCGGGGAGCTGTTTTTT. Translated: CASSLGSPGVYTGELFF.

The chain couples TRBV5-8 to TRBJ1-6, with 11 bases that match TRBD1. Per the germline V gene, CDR1 is SGHTS and CDR2 is YDEGEE. The length of the CDR3 is 16 residues. Trimming at V came to 3 bases and at J to 6 bases, leaving 5 bases not matched to a gene. CDR3 amino acids: CASSSGQGEGNSPLHF. In nucleotides, the CDR3 is TGTGCCAGCAGCTCGGGACAGGGGGAAGGTAATTCACCCCTCCACTTT.

The chain recombines TRBV7-9 with TRBJ2-7; weak D call: TRBD1 (6 bases). Germline V lookup: CDR1 SEHNR, CDR2 FQNEAQ (reference sequence). Trimming pared 4 bases from V and 3 bases from J, leaving 16 bases between. There are 15 residues in the CDR3. CDR3 amino acids: CASSYGQGRFYEQYF. The CDR3 DNA reads as TGTGCCAGCAGCTATGGGCAGGGGCGCTTCTACGAGCAGTACTTC.

This rearrangement joins TRBV6-6 to TRBJ2-1; weak D call: TRBD1 (7 bases). The germline V and J ends were trimmed by 4 bases and 9 bases, with 10 bases remaining between them. CDR3 length equals 12 residues. CDR1 is MNHNY and CDR2 is SVGAGI in the germline V gene (reference sequence). CDR3 nucleotides: TGTGCCAGCAGTTGGCAGGGGGGTGAGCAGTTCTTC. Protein product: CASSWQGGEQFF.

The rearrangement links TRBV5-6 to TRBJ2-7, with 8 positions matching TRBD1. From germline, CDR1 is SGHDT and CDR2 YYEEEE. Losses at the gene ends were 0 bases for V and 5 bases for J; bases not matched to a gene: 7. This CDR3 has 15 residues. CDR3 residues: CASSLATGVINEQYF. CDR3 nucleotides: TGTGCCAGCAGCTTGGCGACAGGGGTAATCAACGAGCAGTACTTC.

The gene calls are TRBV7-9 and TRBJ2-7, with 10 bases identical to TRBD1. The V gene end was trimmed by 5 bases and the J gene end by 2 bases; junction bases not matched to a gene: 6. Germline V gene lookup returns CDR1 SEHNR and CDR2 FQNEAQ (reference sequence). The CDR3 sequence is 15 residues long. CDR3 residues: CASSNTGTGAYEQYF. The DNA for the CDR3 is TGTGCCAGCAGCAATACCGGGACAGGGGCCTACGAGCAGTACTTC.

This chain joins TRBV4-3 and TRBJ2-1; D is tentatively TRBD1 or TRBD2 (5 bases each). CDR3 length: 19 amino acids. Trimming removed 1 base from V and 0 bases from J, with 19 bases in between. The germline V gene encodes CDR1 LGHNA and CDR2 YSLEER. The CDR3 nucleotides are TGCGCCAGCAGCCAAGTTTGGGGCGAGGGGACGAGCTCCTACAATGAGCAGTTCTTC. Protein: CASSQVWGEGTSSYNEQFF.

V and J are TRBV11-2 and TRBJ2-7, with D uncertain. Per germline, CDR1 SGHAT and CDR2 FQNNGV. Between the trimmed V and J ends, which lost 3 bases and 0 bases, there was a span of 6 bases. The CDR3 sequence is 13 residues long. As DNA, the CDR3 is TGTGCCAGCAGCTTCTGGGTCTCCTACGAGCAGTACTTC. Translated, it gives CASSFWVSYEQYF. Combining the CDR3 with reference TRBV11-2 and TRBJ2-7 gives the whole variable domain EAGVAQSPRYKIIEKRQSVAFWCNPISGHATLYWYQQILGQGPKLLIQFQNNGVVDDSQLPKDRFSAERLKGVDSTLKIQPAKLEDSAVYLCASSFWVSYEQYFGPGTRLTVT.

V is TRBV7-9 and J is TRBJ2-6; 7 nucleotides line up with TRBD1. The V segment lost 5 bases and the J segment 4 bases; nucleotides outside the gene matches: 8. This CDR3 comprises 16 residues. In germline, CDR1 is SEHNR, CDR2 FQNEAQ (reference sequence). CDR3 DNA: TGTGCCAGCAGCCCTACGACAGGGTGGGGGGCCAACGTCCTGACTTTC. Protein: CASSPTTGWGANVLTF.

The chain employs TRBV11-3 and TRBJ2-7, with 11 bases matching TRBD2. Germline V gene data show CDR1 as SGHNT and CDR2 as YENEEA. The CDR3 contains 16 residues. Trimming at V came to 5 bases and at J to 0 bases, leaving 6 bases not matched to a gene. CDR3 DNA: TGTGCCAGCAGCGGCTACCTAGCGGGGGGCTCCTACGAGCAGTACTTC. This sequence encodes CASSGYLAGGSYEQYF.